This T cell receptor beta chain was sequenced during a study of human T cells and chemical hapten exposure. Findings of the study overall: Correlating positively with patch test score were the PT1 expanded TCR counts.

In its sample, this clonotype was seen many times. The antigen remains unidentified. Time point meaning: pre-sensitization, week 0. Treatment in this sample: therapeutic diphenylcyclopropenone sensitization with weekly scalp DPC. Participating donors were patients with alopecia, aged 18 to 70 years, considered appropriate candidates for DPC. TCRdb fed the RACE reads into MiXCR, producing one record per CDR3 protein. The sample carries tens of thousands of distinct CDR3 sequences, around 7% recorded once. Sequences were derived from whole blood, sampled in connection with sensitization to the hapten diphenylcyclopropenone (DPC). This receptor was taken from a woman aged 25 to 39 with alopecia areata. Some clones in this sample may be carry-over from other donors' samples.

The CDR3: CSATFPGMNTEAFF. The CDR3, as DNA: TGCAGTGCTACTTTCCCGGGCATGAACACTGAAGCTTTCTTT. The rearrangement links TRBV20-1 to TRBJ1-1; D not resolved. V lost 4 bases and J 0 bases, leaving 12 bases between the germline ends. The germline CDR1 and CDR2 sequences are DFQATT and SNEGSKA (reference sequence). The CDR3 length is 14 residues.